Presented here are 3 T cell receptor beta chains from one specimen sequenced in a study of CD8+CD57+ T cells in acquired aplastic anemia. Both TCR beta VDJ combination and CDR3 sequence profiling were carried out. Genomic DNA was the template for this profiling. TCRdb re-called the reads with MiXCR, one entry per CDR3 protein. The repertoire has 200,000 to 250,000 distinct CDR3 sequences, almost 35% of them found once; the top ten carry approximately 1.2%. The specimen was sorted CD4+, CD8+, or CD8+CD57+ T cells (not recorded which) from PBMCs. The receptor set was obtained from a human donor in good health, serving as a control.

This clonotype was detected many times. The chain carries TRBV3-1 and TRBJ2-7; D uncertain. This CDR3 is 14 amino acids long. CDR1 and CDR2 (germline): LGHDT, YNNKEL (reference sequence). Trimming removed 0 bases at V and 2 bases at J, with 8 bases between. The CDR3 spells CASSQETKTYEQYF. Written as DNA, the CDR3 is TGTGCCAGCAGCCAAGAAACGAAGACCTACGAGCAGTACTTC.

This clonotype showed up many times. This chain connects TRBV20-1 to TRBJ2-7, with 7 nucleotides matching TRBD1. CDR3 length: 16 residues. V lost 0 bases and J lost 1; bases outside the gene matches: 9. Germline CDR1 is DFQATT and CDR2 is SNEGSKA (reference sequence). CDR3 DNA sequence: TGCAGTGCTAGAGATCGTTCGACAGGGTATTCCTACGAGCAGTACTTC. As protein: CSARDRSTGYSYEQYF.

About this clonotype itself: A read error may be the cause here, since a much bigger clone is one base away. This chain connects TRBV19 to TRBJ1-4, with D tentatively TRBD1 (6 bases). The CDR3 loop spans 14 amino acids. Germline CDR1 reads LNHDA; CDR2 reads SQIVND (reference sequence). CDR3: CASSRRGANERLFF. CDR3 DNA sequence: TGTGCCAGTAGTAGAAGGGGGGCTAATGAAAGACTGTTTTTT.